The 23 T cell receptor beta chains below all came from one sample that was sequenced in a study of T cell responses to AZD1222 COVID-19 vaccine. Assay: immunoSEQ multiplex PCR; the TCRdb copy retains only in-frame clones and omits some. The profile shows more than 100,000 clones, more than 80% of them singletons. The material sequenced was peripheral blood, taken on day 0 of AZD1222 vaccination. The receptors come from an adult in good health.

V usage is TRBV7-3 and J usage is TRBJ2-1, with 9 nucleotides matching TRBD2. The germline gives CDR1 SGHTA, CDR2 FQGTGA. Unmatched junction bases numbered 7, after V lost 6 bases and J lost 4 bases. This CDR3 is 15 amino acids long. CDR3 loop: CASSDNSGSYNEQFF. The CDR3 DNA follows: TGTGCCAGCAGTGACAATAGCGGGAGTTACAATGAGCAGTTCTTC.

This chain links TRBV4-3 with TRBJ1-5; no clear D. This CDR3 contains 16 residues. V was cut by 4 bases and J by 5 bases, with 18 bases left in between. Looked up from germline, CDR1 is LGHNA and CDR2 is YSLEER. The CDR3 reads CASSLSVFDTHQPQHF. The CDR3 DNA follows: TGCGCCAGCAGCCTCTCGGTGTTCGACACTCATCAGCCCCAGCATTTT.

The chain links TRBV7-2 to TRBJ1-2, with D possibly matching TRBD1 (6 bases). The germline V and J ends were trimmed by 5 bases and 0 bases, with 16 bases remaining between them. The length of the CDR3 is 16 residues. Germline CDR1 SGHTA, CDR2 FQGNSA. Written as DNA, the CDR3 is TGTGCCAGCAGCCCGGGAGGGGGAAGGGCTAACTATGGCTACACCTTC. Translation gives CASSPGGGRANYGYTF.

The rearrangement joins TRBV7-2 to TRBJ2-1; 7 bases are a match to TRBD2. Germline CDR1 SGHTA, CDR2 FQGNSA. The CDR3 totals 13 residues. V shed 3 bases, J shed 10 bases, and the junction held 6 bases outside the gene matches. CDR3 amino acids: CASSLPQLAEQFF. CDR3 sequence (DNA): TGTGCCAGCAGCTTGCCCCAACTAGCGGAGCAGTTCTTC.

This clone was observed once. The V call is TRBV5-1, the J call TRBJ2-3, with D maybe TRBD1 (5 bases). This CDR3 is built from 16 residues. Looked up from germline, CDR1 is SGHRS and CDR2 is YFSETQ. The germline V and J ends were trimmed by 7 bases and 2 bases, with 20 bases remaining between them. The CDR3 region is CASSRRQTAPTDTQYF. The CDR3, as DNA: TGCGCCAGCTCGAGGCGACAGACCGCACCCACAGATACGCAGTATTTT.

The CDR3 loop is CAWSVQGLAGVETQYF. Written as DNA, the CDR3 is TGTGCCTGGAGTGTACAGGGACTAGCGGGAGTGGAGACCCAGTACTTC. The chain recombines TRBV30 with TRBJ2-5; 14 positions agree with TRBD2. Germline V gene data show CDR1 as GTSNPN and CDR2 as SVGIG (reference sequence). J was trimmed by 5 bases and V by 0 bases; bases with no gene match: 5. The length of the CDR3 is 16 residues.

The V gene is TRBV4-1, the J gene TRBJ1-2; possibly TRBD1 for D (5 bases). CDR1 is MGHRA and CDR2 is YSYEKL in the germline V gene. Between the trimmed V and J ends, which lost 4 bases and 6 bases, there was a span of 15 bases. The CDR3 totals 14 residues. CDR3 sequence reads: CASSPSRAKDGYTF. CDR3 sequence (DNA): TGCGCCAGCAGCCCGAGCAGGGCGAAAGATGGCTACACCTTC.

The chain couples TRBV2 to TRBJ2-7; D gene unclear. V lost 5 bases to trimming and J lost 6 bases, with 14 bases between them. The CDR3 contains 13 residues. Germline loops: CDR1 SNHLY, CDR2 FYNNEI. The CDR3: CASSLRAVSEQYF. CDR3 coding DNA: TGTGCCAGCAGTCTAAGGGCTGTATCCGAGCAGTACTTC.

The chain couples TRBV11-3 to TRBJ1-6; 11 nucleotides match TRBD1. The germline V gene has CDR1 SGHNT and CDR2 YENEEA. The trim removed 5 bases at V and 10 bases at J, leaving 7 bases unmatched. The CDR3 is 15 residues long. The CDR3 DNA follows: TGTGCCAGCAGCGTAACCGGGACAGGGGGATCACCCCTCCACTTT. Encoded protein: CASSVTGTGGSPLHF.

The chain links TRBV19 to TRBJ1-2; D is unresolved. Trimming removed 8 bases at V and 4 bases at J, with 17 bases between. This CDR3 region has 14 residues. CDR1 and CDR2 (germline): LNHDA, SQIVND (reference sequence). DNA of the CDR3: TGTGCCAGTCAGACCAGTACGGGATTCTATGGCTACACCTTC. The encoded protein is CASQTSTGFYGYTF.

The chain is built from TRBV6-4 and TRBJ1-2, with a weak D call TRBD1 (6 bases). Germline-derived CDR1 and CDR2 are MRHNA and SNTAGT. Trimming took 4 bases from V and 3 from J, leaving 15 bases between them. The CDR3 loop spans 15 amino acids. The CDR3 nucleotides are TGTGCCAGCAGTGTTAATCCCGGGGGCGACTATGGCTACACCTTC. This encodes CASSVNPGGDYGYTF.

This rearrangement joins TRBV7-2 to TRBJ1-5; D is uncertain. The length of the CDR3 is 14 residues. With 1 base removed from V and 5 bases from J, the gap between germline ends came to 9 bases. Germline V gene lookup returns CDR1 SGHTA and CDR2 FQGNSA. CDR3 region: CASSLEGSDQPQHF. DNA for the CDR3: TGTGCCAGCAGCTTAGAAGGGTCGGATCAGCCCCAGCATTTT. The whole variable domain, filled in from reference TRBV7-2 and TRBJ1-5, reads GAGVSQSPSNKVTEKGKDVELRCDPISGHTALYWYRQSLGQGLEFLIYFQGNSAPDKSGLPSDRFSAERTGGSVSTLTIQRTQQEDSAVYLCASSLEGSDQPQHFGDGTRLSIL.

The genes are TRBV10-3 and TRBJ2-3; TRBD2 is a possible D gene (5 bases). Germline CDR1 is ENHRY and CDR2 is SYGVKD. Trimming pared 1 base from V and 1 base from J, leaving 6 bases between. This CDR3 is built from 14 residues. As DNA, the CDR3 is TGTGCCATCAGTGAGTTGGAGGGCACAGATACGCAGTATTTT. It is translated as CAISELEGTDTQYF.

The chain recombines TRBV7-6 with TRBJ2-1; TRBD1 agrees at 8 bases. Germline CDR1 SGHVS, CDR2 FNYEAQ. V lost 4 bases and J lost 7; bases outside the gene matches: 12. This CDR3 has 16 amino acids. This CDR3 reads CASSSQGAGTRNEQFF. As DNA, the CDR3 is TGTGCCAGCAGCTCGCAGGGGGCAGGGACGCGGAATGAGCAGTTCTTC.

There are many counts of this clone. The gene calls are TRBV19 and TRBJ1-5; D not certain. The germline gives CDR1 LNHDA, CDR2 SQIVND (reference sequence). The CDR3 sequence is 15 residues long. Trimming pared 4 bases from V and 1 base from J, leaving 11 bases between. CDR3 protein: CASSTRPGSNQPQHF. As DNA, the CDR3 is TGTGCCAGTAGTACCCGCCCTGGGAGCAATCAGCCCCAGCATTTT.

In its sample, this clone was seen a few times. The chain links TRBV7-9 to TRBJ1-1, with 8 bases fitting TRBD1. The CDR3 has 13 amino acids. Germline CDR1 reads SEHNR; CDR2 reads FQNEAQ (reference sequence). The junction had 8 bases not matched to a gene; V was cut back by 4 bases and J by 10 bases. This CDR3 is CASSSRQGRAAFF. As DNA, the CDR3 is TGTGCCAGCAGCTCTCGACAGGGGAGGGCAGCTTTCTTT.

This clone was seen just once. V is TRBV6-6 and J is TRBJ1-4; D might be TRBD1 (6 bases). The germline V and J ends were trimmed by 10 bases and 8 bases, with 17 bases remaining between them. This CDR3 has 13 amino acids. Per germline, CDR1 MNHNY and CDR2 SVGAGI (reference sequence). The CDR3 coding sequence is TGTGCCACTAACAGGGATTATCGGGAAAAACTGTTTTTT. Encoded protein: CATNRDYREKLFF.

The chain has TRBV5-4 and TRBJ1-6; D is ambiguous. This CDR3 comprises 13 residues. Per germline, CDR1 SGHNT and CDR2 YYREEE (reference sequence). Deletions cut 0 bases from V and 8 bases from J, with 6 bases between. CDR3 protein: CASSLARDSPLHF. The CDR3 nucleotides read TGTGCCAGCAGCTTGGCCCGTGATTCACCCCTCCACTTT.

This chain links TRBV11-2 with TRBJ2-7; a possible D gene is TRBD2 (5 bases). V lost 3 bases and J lost 6, with 9 bases in between. Germline V gives CDR1 SGHAT, CDR2 FQNNGV. This CDR3 is 12 amino acids long. The chain's CDR3 is CASSLGEGEQYF. CDR3 nucleotide sequence: TGTGCCAGCAGCTTGGGTGAGGGCGAGCAGTACTTC.

The V gene is TRBV7-7, the J gene TRBJ2-5, with D unclear. The germline gives CDR1 SSHAT, CDR2 FNYEAQ (reference sequence). V lost 3 bases to trimming and J lost 3 bases, with 8 bases between them. The CDR3 runs 13 residues. CDR3 amino acids: CASSFGRKETQYF. CDR3 DNA sequence: TGTGCCAGCAGCTTTGGGCGGAAAGAGACCCAGTACTTC. Full variable domain (remainder filled in from reference TRBV7-7 and TRBJ2-5): GAGVSQSPRYKVTKRGQDVTLRCDPISSHATLYWYQQALGQGPEFLTYFNYEAQPDKSGLPSDRFSAERPEGSISTLTIQRTEQRDSAMYRCASSFGRKETQYFGPGTRLLVL.

The chain uses TRBV9 and TRBJ2-5, with TRBD2 matching 10 bases. V trimming: 0 bases; J trimming: 2 bases; junction bases outside the gene matches: 7. The CDR3 loop spans 17 amino acids. Germline V gene lookup returns CDR1 SGDLS and CDR2 YYNGEE. In DNA form, the CDR3 reads TGTGCCAGCAGCGTAGGTCGAAGTAGCGGGGGGCAAGAGACCCAGTACTTC. Translation: CASSVGRSSGGQETQYF.

The CDR3 coding sequence is TGTGCCAGCTCACCGGGGGGTGAGCAGTTCTTC. Residues: CASSPGGEQFF. The chain is built from TRBV18 and TRBJ2-1, with D perhaps matching TRBD2 (6 bases). This CDR3 contains 11 residues. Trimming removed 3 bases at V and 9 bases at J, with 6 bases between. Germline loops: CDR1 KGHSH, CDR2 LQKENI. The full variable domain, completed using reference TRBV18 and TRBJ2-1, is NAGVMQNPRHLVRRRGQEARLRCSPMKGHSHVYWYRQLPEEGLKFMVYLQKENIIDESGMPKERFSAEFPKEGPSILRIQQVVRGDSAAYFCASSPGGEQFFGPGTRLTVL.

This chain joins TRBV7-2 and TRBJ1-5; no clear D gene. CDR3 length: 12 residues. The germline CDR1 and CDR2 sequences are SGHTA and FQGNSA. Trimming pared 2 bases from V and 6 bases from J, leaving 5 bases between. In DNA, the CDR3 is TGTGCCAGCAGCTTATTCGGTCAGCCCCAGCATTTT. Protein product: CASSLFGQPQHF.